The 16 T cell receptor beta chains presented below share a single source sample, sequenced in a study of control samples from healthy donors and cancer patients. The protocol was immunoSEQ multiplex PCR, while the TCRdb copy is restricted to in-frame clones and leaves out a portion. The sample comprises about 49,000 clones, 85% to 95% of which are singletons, and around 0.8% rests with the top ten. The sequenced sample consisted of PBMCs. Source of these receptors: a man aged 25 to 45 with colorectal cancer.

The gene calls are TRBV5-1 and TRBJ1-5; 7 nucleotides align to TRBD1. Germline V lookup: CDR1 SGHRS, CDR2 YFSETQ. The CDR3 covers 18 residues. V shed 3 bases, J shed 4 bases, and the junction held 16 bases outside the gene matches. This chain's CDR3 is CASSSPTPAGGSNQPQHF. CDR3 bases: TGCGCCAGCAGCTCACCCACTCCGGCAGGGGGATCAAATCAGCCCCAGCATTTT.

The rearrangement links TRBV19 to TRBJ1-1; D is unclear. The CDR3 runs to 14 residues. V was cut by 5 bases and J by 1 base, with 11 bases left in between. In germline, CDR1 is LNHDA, CDR2 SQIVND (reference sequence). The CDR3 is CASSYLRENTEAFF. CDR3 nucleotide sequence: TGTGCCAGTAGTTATCTACGGGAGAACACTGAAGCTTTCTTT.

This clone was detected only once. The V and J genes are TRBV30 and TRBJ2-3, with D perhaps TRBD1 (6 bases). This CDR3 is built from 16 residues. V was pared by 0 bases and J by 4 bases, with 17 bases between. The germline CDR1 and CDR2 sequences are GTSNPN and SVGIG (reference sequence). CDR3 nucleotide sequence: TGTGCCTGGAGTGTACAGTTGAGGGGGACCGCAGATACGCAGTATTTT. Translating it yields CAWSVQLRGTADTQYF.

This clone has just one count. V gene TRBV19 combines with J gene TRBJ2-3; TRBD2 aligns across 10 bases. The CDR3 totals 14 residues. The J segment lost 5 bases and the V segment lost 8 bases, leaving 7 bases of the junction unmatched. Germline lookup yields CDR1 LNHDA and CDR2 SQIVND (reference sequence). The CDR3 spells CASGSGGAVDTQYF. The CDR3 DNA reads as TGTGCCAGTGGAAGCGGGGGGGCCGTAGATACGCAGTATTTT.

The J gene is TRBJ1-2, the V gene TRBV25-1; TRBD1 matches 9 bases. The trim removed 3 bases at V and 8 bases at J, leaving 4 bases unmatched. CDR1 MGHDK and CDR2 SYGVNS come from the germline V gene. This CDR3 comprises 13 residues. The CDR3 DNA reads TGTGCCAGCAGTGAGGGGACAGGGAACGGCTACACCTTC. Its protein is CASSEGTGNGYTF.

This clone has just a few counts. The V gene is TRBV9, the J gene TRBJ1-1; TRBD1 matches at 9 bases. After removal of 0 bases from V and 6 bases from J, the junction contained 12 bases not matched to a gene. Germline assignment: CDR1 SGDLS and CDR2 YYNGEE. CDR3 length: 17 residues. The CDR3 coding sequence is TGTGCCAGCAGCGTAGGAGTTGGGACAGGGCTTGGGGCTGAAGCTTTCTTT. It codes for CASSVGVGTGLGAEAFF.

This chain uses TRBV29-1 with TRBJ2-1; D is ambiguous. CDR1 is SQVTM and CDR2 is ANQGSEA in the germline V gene. With 0 bases removed from V and 3 bases from J, the gap between germline ends came to 6 bases. The CDR3 runs to 13 residues. The CDR3 reads CSVEDLRYNEQFF. Written as DNA, the CDR3 is TGCAGCGTTGAAGATCTTCGCTACAATGAGCAGTTCTTC.

The chain carries TRBV4-3 and TRBJ2-3; a possible D gene is TRBD2 (5 bases). CDR1 LGHNA and CDR2 YSLEER come from the germline V gene. V was cut by 0 bases and J by 10 bases, with 17 bases left in between. CDR3 length equals 15 residues. Written as DNA, the CDR3 is TGCGCCAGCAGCCAAGATCTGGGCAGCGGAAGGCCGCAGTATTTT. Translated: CASSQDLGSGRPQYF.

This clone was counted once. This rearrangement joins TRBV19 to TRBJ1-5, with D unresolved. The germline V and J ends were trimmed by 7 bases and 7 bases, with 20 bases remaining between them. Germline lookup yields CDR1 LNHDA and CDR2 SQIVND (reference sequence). This CDR3 region has 15 residues. The CDR3 sequence: CASTPYWGSEQPQHF. DNA for the CDR3: TGTGCCAGTACCCCCTACTGGGGTTCGGAGCAGCCCCAGCATTTT.

This chain connects TRBV7-9 to TRBJ1-1, with D unclear. V was cut by 4 bases and J by 2 bases, with 11 bases left in between. The CDR3 totals 14 residues. Looked up from germline, CDR1 is SEHNR and CDR2 is FQNEAQ (reference sequence). CDR3 DNA sequence: TGTGCCAGCAGCTCCCCAGTCCTCAACACTGAAGCTTTCTTT. Translating gives CASSSPVLNTEAFF.

The chain links TRBV12-5 to TRBJ1-1, with D hard to call. Trimming removed 3 bases from V and 0 bases from J, with 5 bases in between. The length of the CDR3 is 13 residues. The V gene's germline CDR1 is LGHNT and CDR2 FRNRAP. In nucleotides, the CDR3 is TGTGCTAGTGGTTTTACTGTGAACACTGAAGCTTTCTTT. Its translation: CASGFTVNTEAFF.

The chain is built from TRBV4-2 and TRBJ1-1, with D perhaps TRBD1 (6 bases). V lost 1 base, J lost 7 bases, and 22 bases lay in between. Germline V CDR1 and CDR2: LGHNA, YNFKEQ. The CDR3 sequence is 17 residues long. The CDR3 coding sequence is TGTGCCAGCAGCCAAGCCGGAGGGGGGGGCCGATTGCATGAAGCTTTCTTT. Translation: CASSQAGGGGRLHEAFF.

The genes are TRBV4-1 and TRBJ1-6, with D uncertain. Per the germline V gene, CDR1 is MGHRA and CDR2 is YSYEKL. V lost 4 bases and J 7 bases, leaving 20 bases between the germline ends. The CDR3 is 17 residues long. The CDR3 loop reads CASSLGAALKGNSPLHF. CDR3 DNA: TGCGCCAGCAGCCTAGGTGCGGCCCTCAAAGGAAATTCACCCCTCCACTTT.

The table lists this clone with a few counts. V is TRBV11-2 and J is TRBJ2-5; TRBD2 might be the D (5 bases). Germline CDR1 is SGHAT and CDR2 is FQNNGV. The V and J ends lost 5 bases and 1 base respectively, with 11 bases between them. The CDR3 sequence is 14 residues long. CDR3 nucleotide sequence: TGTGCCAGCAGCGCCGGTGGAGGCCAAGAGACCCAGTACTTC. Its translation is CASSAGGGQETQYF.

The chain combines TRBV7-8 with TRBJ1-1; possibly TRBD1 for D (6 bases). The germline V gene encodes CDR1 SGHVS and CDR2 FQNEAQ. Trimming took 5 bases from V and 5 from J, leaving 21 bases between them. The CDR3 spans 16 residues. As DNA, the CDR3 is TGTGCCAGCAGCGACATCAGTAGGGGGAGAAGGACTGAAGCTTTCTTT. Its translation: CASSDISRGRRTEAFF.

The genes are TRBV30 and TRBJ2-1; D tentatively reads TRBD1 or TRBD2 (6 bases each). CDR3 length: 14 amino acids. Trimming pared 1 base from V and 4 bases from J, leaving 11 bases between. Germline CDR1 and CDR2: GTSNPN and SVGIG (reference sequence). CDR3 sequence (DNA): TGTGCCTGGAGTGCGGGGGCCCCTTACAATGAGCAGTTCTTC. Amino acids: CAWSAGAPYNEQFF.